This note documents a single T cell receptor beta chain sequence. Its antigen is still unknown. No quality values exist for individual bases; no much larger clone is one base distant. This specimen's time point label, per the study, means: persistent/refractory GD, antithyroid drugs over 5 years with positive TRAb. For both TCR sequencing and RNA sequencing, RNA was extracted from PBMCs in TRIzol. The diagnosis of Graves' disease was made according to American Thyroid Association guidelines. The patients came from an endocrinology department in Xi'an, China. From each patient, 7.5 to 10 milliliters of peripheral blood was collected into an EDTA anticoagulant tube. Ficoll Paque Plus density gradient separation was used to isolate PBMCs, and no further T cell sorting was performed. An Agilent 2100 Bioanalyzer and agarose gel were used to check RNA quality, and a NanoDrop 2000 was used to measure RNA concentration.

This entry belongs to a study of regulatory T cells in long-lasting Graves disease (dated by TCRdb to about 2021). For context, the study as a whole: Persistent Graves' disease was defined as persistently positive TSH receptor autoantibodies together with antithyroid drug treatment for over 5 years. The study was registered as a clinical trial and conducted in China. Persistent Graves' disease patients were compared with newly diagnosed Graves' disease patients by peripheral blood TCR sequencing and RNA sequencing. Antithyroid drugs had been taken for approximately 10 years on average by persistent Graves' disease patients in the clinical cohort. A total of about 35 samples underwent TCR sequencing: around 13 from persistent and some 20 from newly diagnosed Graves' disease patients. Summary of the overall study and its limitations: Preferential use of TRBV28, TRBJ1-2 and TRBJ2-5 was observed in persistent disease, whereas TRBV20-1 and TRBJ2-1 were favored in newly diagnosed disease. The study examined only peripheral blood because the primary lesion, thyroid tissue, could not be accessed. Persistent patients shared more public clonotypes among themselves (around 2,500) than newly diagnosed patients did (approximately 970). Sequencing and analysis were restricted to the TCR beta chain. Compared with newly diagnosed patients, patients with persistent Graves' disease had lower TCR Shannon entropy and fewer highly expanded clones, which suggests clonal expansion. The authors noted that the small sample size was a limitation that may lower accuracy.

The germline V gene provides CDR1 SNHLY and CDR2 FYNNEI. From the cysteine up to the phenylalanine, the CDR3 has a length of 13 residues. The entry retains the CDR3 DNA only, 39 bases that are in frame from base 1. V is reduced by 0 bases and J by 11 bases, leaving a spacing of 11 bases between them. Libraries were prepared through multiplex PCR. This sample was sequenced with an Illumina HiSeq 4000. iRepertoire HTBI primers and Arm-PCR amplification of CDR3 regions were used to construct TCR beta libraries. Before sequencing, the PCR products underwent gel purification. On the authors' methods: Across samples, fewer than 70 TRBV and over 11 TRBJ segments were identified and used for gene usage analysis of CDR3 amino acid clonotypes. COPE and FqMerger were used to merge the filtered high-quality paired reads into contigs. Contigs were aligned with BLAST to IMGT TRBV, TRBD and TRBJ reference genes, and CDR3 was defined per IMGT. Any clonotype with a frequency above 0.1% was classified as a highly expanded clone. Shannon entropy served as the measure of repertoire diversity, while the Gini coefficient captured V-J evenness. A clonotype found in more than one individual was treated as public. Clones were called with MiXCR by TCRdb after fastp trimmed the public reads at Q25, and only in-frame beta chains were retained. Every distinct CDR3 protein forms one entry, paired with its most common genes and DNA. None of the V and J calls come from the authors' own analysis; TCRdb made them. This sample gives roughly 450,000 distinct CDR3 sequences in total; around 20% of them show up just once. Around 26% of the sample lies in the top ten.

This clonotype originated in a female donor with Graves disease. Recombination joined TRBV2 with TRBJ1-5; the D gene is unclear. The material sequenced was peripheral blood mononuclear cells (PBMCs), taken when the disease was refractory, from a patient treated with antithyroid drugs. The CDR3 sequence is CASSEALRGTQHF. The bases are TGTGCCAGCAGTGAAGCGCTCAGAGGGACCCAGCATTTT. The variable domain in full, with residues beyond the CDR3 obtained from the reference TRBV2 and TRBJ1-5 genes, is EPEVTQTPSHQVTQMGQEVILRCVPISNHLYFYWYRQILGQKVEFLVSFYNNEISEKSEIFDDQFSVERPDGSNFTLKIRSTKLEDSAMYFCASSEALRGTQHFGDGTRLSIL.